Below, 17 T cell receptor beta chains from the same sample are listed, as sequenced in a study of CD8+CD57+ T cells in acquired aplastic anemia. The TCR beta profiling, which covered VDJ combination and CDR3 sequence, was carried out using genomic DNA as the template. Using its own MiXCR run on the reads, TCRdb lists one record per CDR3 protein. The data show about 210,000 distinct CDR3 sequences, 61% seen once. The specimen sequenced was sorted CD4+, CD8+, or CD8+CD57+ T cells (not recorded which) from PBMCs. The receptors derive from a human donor in good health.

The chain combines TRBV2 with TRBJ2-5; the match to TRBD2 covers 10 bases. The CDR3 is 15 amino acids. Germline CDR1 reads SNHLY; CDR2 reads FYNNEI. The V and J ends lost 8 bases and 6 bases, in that order; junction bases with no gene match: 12. CDR3: CASGLEAGGIKTQYF. The CDR3 DNA is TGTGCCAGCGGACTAGAAGCGGGGGGGATAAAGACCCAGTACTTC.

This clonotype was seen ten or more times. The chain links TRBV6-1 to TRBJ1-5; D unclear. The V gene lost 2 bases and the J gene lost 6 bases, with 11 bases spanning the gap. Germline loops: CDR1 MNHNS, CDR2 SASEGT. This CDR3 contains 14 residues. CDR3 sequence (DNA): TGTGCCAGCAGTGAAATGGGTGCTGCTCAGCCCCAGCATTTT. This encodes CASSEMGAAQPQHF.

This chain connects TRBV6-5 to TRBJ2-7, with D unresolved. CDR1 is MNHEY and CDR2 is SVGAGI in the germline V gene. V lost 2 bases and J lost 1, with 9 bases in between. The CDR3 loop spans 14 amino acids. DNA for the CDR3: TGTGCCAGCAGTTACGGGGAAGGGTCCTACGAGCAGTACTTC. It codes for CASSYGEGSYEQYF.

This clonotype was recorded many times. V and J are TRBV7-9 and TRBJ2-5, with 7 positions matching TRBD1. The CDR3 is 15 residues long. Looked up from germline, CDR1 is SEHNR and CDR2 is FQNEAQ (reference sequence). Trimming removed 6 bases from V and 2 bases from J; junction bases left unmatched: 9. CDR3 region: CASSSGGDPQETQYF. The DNA of the CDR3 is TGTGCCAGCAGTTCAGGGGGAGACCCTCAAGAGACCCAGTACTTC.

Only a few counts were recorded for this clonotype. V usage is TRBV9 and J usage is TRBJ1-1, with 7 bases that match TRBD1. V lost 3 bases to trimming and J lost 5 bases; unmatched junction nucleotides: 4. This CDR3 spans 13 amino acids. CDR1 and CDR2 from the germline V gene are SGDLS and YYNGEE. In DNA, the CDR3 is TGTGCCAGCAGCGAGCACAGGGGTACTGAAGCTTTCTTT. It translates to CASSEHRGTEAFF.

The rearrangement links TRBV20-1 to TRBJ2-7; the D call may be TRBD1 or TRBD2 (5 bases each). CDR3 size: 14 residues. Trimming removed 6 bases from V and 5 bases from J, with 20 bases in between. The V gene's germline CDR1 is DFQATT and CDR2 SNEGSKA (reference sequence). CDR3 in amino acids: CSALREGERHEQYF. CDR3 nucleotides: TGCAGTGCCCTCCGGGAAGGGGAGCGACACGAGCAGTACTTC.

The rearrangement joins TRBV20-1 to TRBJ1-6, with 7 bases fitting TRBD1. V lost 3 bases and J lost 7; bases outside the gene matches: 3. The CDR3 spans 13 residues. CDR1 is DFQATT, CDR2 SNEGSKA, per germline (reference sequence). The chain's CDR3 is CSARETGNSPLHF. Written as DNA, the CDR3 is TGCAGTGCTAGGGAGACAGGGAATTCACCCCTCCACTTT.

The chain recombines TRBV20-1 with TRBJ1-5, with TRBD1 identical over 7 bases. The germline CDR1 and CDR2 sequences are DFQATT and SNEGSKA (reference sequence). The CDR3 is 16 residues long. V dropped 4 bases and J dropped 3; count of bases not matched to a gene: 12. In nucleotides, the CDR3 is TGCAGTGCTATACTCTCGACAGGGCCTAACAATCAGCCCCAGCATTTT. Its protein product is CSAILSTGPNNQPQHF.

The chain has TRBV2 and TRBJ1-1, with TRBD1 as a possible D gene (5 bases). CDR1 and CDR2 from the germline V gene are SNHLY and FYNNEI. Trimming cost V 6 bases and J 3 bases, with 11 bases left between them. The CDR3 is made up of 13 amino acids. The CDR3 sequence: CASRWVRDTEAFF. Here the CDR3 DNA reads TGTGCCAGCAGGTGGGTCAGGGACACTGAAGCTTTCTTT.

In this sample, this clonotype turned up many times. The chain is built from TRBV12-3 or TRBV12-4 and TRBJ2-5; 11 bases line up with TRBD2. Trimming removed 5 bases from V and 4 bases from J; junction bases left unmatched: 0. This CDR3 region has 13 residues. The CDR3 bases are TGTGCCAGCAGTGGACTAGCGGGAGAGACCCAGTACTTC. The encoded protein is CASSGLAGETQYF.

This clonotype occurred many times. The chain employs TRBV2 and TRBJ1-2; 8 bases match TRBD1. This CDR3 contains 16 residues. Per the germline V gene, CDR1 is SNHLY and CDR2 is FYNNEI. With 0 bases clipped from V and 2 bases from J, the junction kept 5 bases outside the gene matches. This CDR3 reads CASSEAGQGGNYGYTF. The CDR3 DNA follows: TGTGCCAGCAGTGAAGCCGGACAGGGAGGGAACTATGGCTACACCTTC. The complete variable domain, with remaining parts taken from reference TRBV2 and TRBJ1-2, reads EPEVTQTPSHQVTQMGQEVILRCVPISNHLYFYWYRQILGQKVEFLVSFYNNEISEKSEIFDDQFSVERPDGSNFTLKIRSTKLEDSAMYFCASSEAGQGGNYGYTFGSGTRLTVV.

V usage is TRBV15 and J usage is TRBJ1-6; D gene unclear. The V and J ends lost 1 base and 10 bases respectively, with 8 bases between them. The CDR3 covers 13 residues. Germline CDR1 is LNHNV and CDR2 is YYDKDF (reference sequence). The CDR3 spells CATSRGRHSPLHF. CDR3 DNA sequence: TGTGCCACCAGCAGAGGGAGACACTCACCCCTCCACTTT.

V is TRBV7-8 and J is TRBJ1-3; no firm D call. Trimming took 5 bases from V and 2 from J, leaving 10 bases between them. Germline-derived CDR1 and CDR2 are SGHVS and FQNEAQ. CDR3 length equals 14 residues. CDR3 in DNA: TGTGCCAGCAGCCCCGGACCCACTGGAAACACCATATATTTT. It specifies CASSPGPTGNTIYF.

Ten or more counts support this clonotype. The genes are TRBV19 and TRBJ1-6, with D perhaps TRBD1 (5 bases). V lost 5 bases and J 9 bases, leaving 14 bases between the germline ends. CDR1 and CDR2 from the germline V gene are LNHDA and SQIVND (reference sequence). The CDR3 spans 14 residues. CDR3 nucleotides: TGTGCCAGTAGTCCAGGGTTGGGTTTTTCACCCCTCCACTTT. It specifies CASSPGLGFSPLHF.

The chain is built from TRBV7-9 and TRBJ1-5; TRBD1 agrees at 7 bases. This CDR3 spans 17 amino acids. Trimming removed 1 base from V and 5 bases from J; junction bases left unmatched: 11. Germline CDR1 reads SEHNR; CDR2 reads FQNEAQ (reference sequence). CDR3 nucleotides: TGTGCCAGCAGCTTAGTATTCAAGAGGGACAGAGATCAGCCCCAGCATTTT. As protein: CASSLVFKRDRDQPQHF. Looking up the rest from reference TRBV7-9 and TRBJ1-5 gives the full variable domain: DTGVSQNPRHKITKRGQNVTFRCDPISEHNRLYWYRQTLGQGPEFLTYFQNEAQLEKSRLLSDRFSAERPKGSFSTLEIQRTEQGDSAMYLCASSLVFKRDRDQPQHFGDGTRLSIL.

The gene calls are TRBV2 and TRBJ2-2; the match to TRBD1 covers 9 bases. Germline V lookup: CDR1 SNHLY, CDR2 FYNNEI. Trimming took 6 bases from V and 3 from J; bases not matched to a gene: 8. The CDR3 consists of 16 residues. CDR3 coding DNA: TGTGCCAGCAGCATCCGGGACAGGGAGGACACCGGGGAGCTGTTTTTT. It yields the protein CASSIRDREDTGELFF.

CDR3 amino acids: CASSWGRGEQFF. The DNA of the CDR3 is TGTGCCAGCAGTTGGGGACGAGGTGAGCAGTTCTTC. The chain is built from TRBV7-3 and TRBJ2-1, with D perhaps TRBD1 or TRBD2 (5 bases each). The germline gives CDR1 SGHTA, CDR2 FQGTGA. V dropped 6 bases and J dropped 9 bases, with 12 bases sitting between them. The length of the CDR3 is 12 residues. Full variable domain (rest looked up from reference TRBV7-3 and TRBJ2-1): GAGVSQTPSNKVTEKGKYVELRCDPISGHTALYWYRQSLGQGPEFLIYFQGTGAADDSGLPNDRFFAVRPEGSVSTLKIQRTERGDSAVYLCASSWGRGEQFFGPGTRLTVL.